The T cell receptor beta chain under discussion was sequenced for a study of technical replicates of blood from several donors. With V trimmed by 8 bases and J by 6 bases, 4 bases remained unmatched. The CDR3 spans 14 residues. CDR1 is SNHLY and CDR2 is FYNNEI in the germline V gene. Profiling relied on immunoSEQ multiplex PCR, and the TCRdb table lists in-frame clones only, not all of them. The sample carries roughly 70,000 clones, approximately 90% recorded once. The chain couples TRBV2 to TRBJ2-2, with 12 bases that match TRBD2. The material sequenced was T cells isolated from PBMCs. This receptor was identified in a human donor in good health. The CDR3 protein is CASGRLAGAGELFF. DNA of the CDR3: TGTGCCAGCGGGAGACTAGCGGGAGCCGGGGAGCTGTTTTTT.